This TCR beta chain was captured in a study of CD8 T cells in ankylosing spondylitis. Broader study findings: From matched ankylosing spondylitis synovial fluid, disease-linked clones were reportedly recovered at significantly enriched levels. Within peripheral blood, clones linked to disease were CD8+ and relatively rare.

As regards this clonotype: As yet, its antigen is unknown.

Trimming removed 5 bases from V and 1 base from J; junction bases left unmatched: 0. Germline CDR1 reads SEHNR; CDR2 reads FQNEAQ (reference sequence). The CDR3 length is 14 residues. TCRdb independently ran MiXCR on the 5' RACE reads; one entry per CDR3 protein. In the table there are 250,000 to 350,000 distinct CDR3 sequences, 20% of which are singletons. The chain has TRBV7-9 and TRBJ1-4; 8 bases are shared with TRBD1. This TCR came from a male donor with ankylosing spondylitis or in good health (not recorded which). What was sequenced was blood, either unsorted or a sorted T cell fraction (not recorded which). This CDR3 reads CASSDRGTNEKLFF. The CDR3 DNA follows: TGTGCCAGCAGCGACAGGGGAACTAATGAAAAACTGTTTTTT. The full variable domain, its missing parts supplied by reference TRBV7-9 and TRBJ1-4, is DTGVSQNPRHKITKRGQNVTFRCDPISEHNRLYWYRQTLGQGPEFLTYFQNEAQLEKSRLLSDRFSAERPKGSFSTLEIQRTEQGDSAMYLCASSDRGTNEKLFFGSGTQLSVL.